The clone carrying this T cell receptor (beta chain) was seen a single time. Its antigen is not identified. This specimen comes from a study of OX40 agonist ivuxolimab in advanced cancers. Study-wide background: Averaging 60 years in age, with a range of roughly 23 to 85, the cohort was more than 75% male. Broader study findings: More expanded clones were found, on average, in CD8+ than in CD4+ T cells. Among expanded peripheral T cells, antigen specificity went undetermined.

Assay: immunoSEQ multiplex PCR; the TCRdb copy retains only in-frame clones and omits some. The sample shows roughly 67,000 clones, approximately 80% of them seen only once. The V gene's germline CDR1 is WSHSY and CDR2 SAAADI. This CDR3 region has 13 residues. The V end lost 3 bases, the J end lost 0 bases, and 4 bases lay between the germline ends. Here the sequenced sample was CD4+ or CD8+ T cells sorted from blood, taken in a trial of the OX40 agonist ivuxolimab. V is TRBV10-2 and J is TRBJ2-3; no clear D. The clonotype was recovered from an adult with an advanced solid tumor such as melanoma, head and neck, liver or kidney cancer. For the CDR3, the DNA is TGCGCCAGCAGTGAACAGAGCACAGATACGCAGTATTTT. It is translated as CASSEQSTDTQYF.